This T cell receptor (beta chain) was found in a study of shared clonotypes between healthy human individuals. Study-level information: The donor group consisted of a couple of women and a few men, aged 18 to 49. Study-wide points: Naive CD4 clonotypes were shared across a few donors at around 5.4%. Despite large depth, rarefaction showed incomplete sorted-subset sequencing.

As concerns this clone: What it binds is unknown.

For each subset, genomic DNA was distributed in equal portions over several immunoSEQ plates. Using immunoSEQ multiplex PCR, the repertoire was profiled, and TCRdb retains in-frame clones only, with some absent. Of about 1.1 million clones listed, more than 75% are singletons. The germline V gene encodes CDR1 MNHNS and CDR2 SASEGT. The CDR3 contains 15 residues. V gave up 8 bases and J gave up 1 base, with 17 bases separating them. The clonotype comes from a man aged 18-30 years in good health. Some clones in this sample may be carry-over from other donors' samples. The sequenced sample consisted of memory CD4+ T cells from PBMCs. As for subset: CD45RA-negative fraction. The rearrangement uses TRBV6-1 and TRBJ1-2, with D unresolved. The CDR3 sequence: CASRTEGWGNYGYTF. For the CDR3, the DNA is TGTGCCAGCCGTACCGAGGGATGGGGTAACTATGGCTACACCTTC.